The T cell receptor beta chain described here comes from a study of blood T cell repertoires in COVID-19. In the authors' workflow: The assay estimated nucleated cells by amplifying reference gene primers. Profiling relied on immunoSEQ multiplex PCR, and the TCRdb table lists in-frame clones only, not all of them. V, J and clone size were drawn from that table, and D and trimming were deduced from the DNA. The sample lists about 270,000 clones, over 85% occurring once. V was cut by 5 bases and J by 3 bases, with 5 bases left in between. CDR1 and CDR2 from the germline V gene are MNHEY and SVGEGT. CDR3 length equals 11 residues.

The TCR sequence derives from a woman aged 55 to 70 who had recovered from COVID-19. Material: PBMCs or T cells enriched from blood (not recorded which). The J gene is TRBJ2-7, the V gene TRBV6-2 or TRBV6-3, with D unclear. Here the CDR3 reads CASSTYYEQYF. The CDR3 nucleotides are TGTGCCAGCAGTACCTACTACGAGCAGTACTTC.